This record looks at one TCR beta chain sequence and its context. Method: immunoSEQ multiplex PCR; TCRdb's copy keeps in-frame clones and lacks some. The sample lists some 120,000 clones; around 86% were seen once. The data belong to a study of control samples from healthy donors and cancer patients. The CDR3 runs 15 residues. Trimming cost V 4 bases and J 1 base, with 13 bases left between them. Looked up from germline, CDR1 is SEHNR and CDR2 is FQNEAQ (reference sequence). This sequence was found in a man aged 35 to 55 in good health. The chain employs TRBV7-9 and TRBJ1-2, with D perhaps matching TRBD1 (6 bases). The sample comprised blood. For the CDR3, the DNA is TGTGCCAGCAGCTCCACAGGGAATTTTAACTATGGCTACACCTTC. It translates to CASSSTGNFNYGYTF. Using reference TRBV7-9 and TRBJ1-2 for the parts outside the CDR3, the full variable domain is DTGVSQNPRHKITKRGQNVTFRCDPISEHNRLYWYRQTLGQGPEFLTYFQNEAQLEKSRLLSDRFSAERPKGSFSTLEIQRTEQGDSAMYLCASSSTGNFNYGYTFGSGTRLTVV.